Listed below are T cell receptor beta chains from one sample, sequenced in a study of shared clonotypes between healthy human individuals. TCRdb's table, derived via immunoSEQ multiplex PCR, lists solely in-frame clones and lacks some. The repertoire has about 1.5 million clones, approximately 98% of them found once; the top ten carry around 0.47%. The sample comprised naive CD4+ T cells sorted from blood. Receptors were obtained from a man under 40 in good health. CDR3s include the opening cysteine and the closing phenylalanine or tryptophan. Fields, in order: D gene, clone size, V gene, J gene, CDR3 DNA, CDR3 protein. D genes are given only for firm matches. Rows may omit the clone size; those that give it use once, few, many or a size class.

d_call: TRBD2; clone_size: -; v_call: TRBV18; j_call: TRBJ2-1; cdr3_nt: TGTGCCAGCCCGACCGGGACTAGCGCCTACAATGAGCAGTTCTTC; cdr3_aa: CASPTGTSAYNEQFF
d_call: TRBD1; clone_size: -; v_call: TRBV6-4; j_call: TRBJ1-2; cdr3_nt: TGTGCCAGCAGTGACCGGATCAGGGGGAATGGCTACACCTTC; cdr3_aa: CASSDRIRGNGYTF
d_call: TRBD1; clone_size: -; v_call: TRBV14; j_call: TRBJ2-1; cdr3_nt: TGTGCCAGCAGCCAAGAAATTTTCGAGGGGGCGCGCAATGAGCAGTTCTTC; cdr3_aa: CASSQEIFEGARNEQFF
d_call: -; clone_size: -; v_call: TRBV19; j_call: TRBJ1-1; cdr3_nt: TGTGCCAGTAGTATAGAGGGTCCGGTGGAAGCTTTCTTT; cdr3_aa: CASSIEGPVEAFF
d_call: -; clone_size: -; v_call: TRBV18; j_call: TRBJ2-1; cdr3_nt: TGTGCCAGCTCACCACCTGGGCGGAATGAGCAGTTCTTC; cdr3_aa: CASSPPGRNEQFF
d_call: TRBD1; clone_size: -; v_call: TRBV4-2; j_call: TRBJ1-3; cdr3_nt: TGTGCCAGCAGCTACAGGGGGGGCAACTCTGGAAACACCATATATTTT; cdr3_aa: CASSYRGGNSGNTIYF
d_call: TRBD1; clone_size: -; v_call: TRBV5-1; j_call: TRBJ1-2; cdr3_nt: TGCGCCAGCAGCTTAGTCCAGGGGGTGCTCCAAGGCTACACCTTC; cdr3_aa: CASSLVQGVLQGYTF
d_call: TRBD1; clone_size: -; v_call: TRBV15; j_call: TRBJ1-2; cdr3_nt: TGTGCCACCAGCAGAGGGTGGGACAGAAGCTATGGCTACACCTTC; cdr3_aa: CATSRGWDRSYGYTF
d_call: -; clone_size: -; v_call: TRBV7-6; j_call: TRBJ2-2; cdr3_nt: TGTGCCAGCAGCTTAGACGAAGTGGAGCTGTTTTTT; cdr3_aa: CASSLDEVELFF
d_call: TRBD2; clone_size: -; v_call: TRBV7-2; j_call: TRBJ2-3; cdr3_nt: TGTGCCAGCAGCTTAGTGGGACTAGCGGCCATTAGCACAGATACGCAGTATTTT; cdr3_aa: CASSLVGLAAISTDTQYF
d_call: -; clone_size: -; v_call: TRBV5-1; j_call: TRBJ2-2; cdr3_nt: TGCGCCAGCAGTCTCGACGGAGCGCCGGGGACCGGGGAGCTGTTTTTT; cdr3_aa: CASSLDGAPGTGELFF
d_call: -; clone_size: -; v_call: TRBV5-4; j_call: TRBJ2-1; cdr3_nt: TGTGCCAGCAGCCCCACTAGTAACTCCTACAATGAGCAGTTCTTC; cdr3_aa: CASSPTSNSYNEQFF
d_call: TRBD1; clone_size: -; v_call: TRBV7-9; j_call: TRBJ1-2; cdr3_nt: TGTGCCAGCAGCTTAGGGGACAGACTTGGTGCCTATGGCTACACCTTC; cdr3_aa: CASSLGDRLGAYGYTF
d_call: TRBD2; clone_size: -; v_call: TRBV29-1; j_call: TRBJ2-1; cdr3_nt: TGCAGCGTTGTTAGGCCTAGCGGGCTGCGGCTGCGATCCTACAATGAGCAGTTCTTC; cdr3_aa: CSVVRPSGLRLRSYNEQFF
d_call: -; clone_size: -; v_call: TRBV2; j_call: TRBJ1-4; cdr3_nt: TGTGCCAGCATGTCACGGCCAGGGAGGGAAAAACTGTTTTTT; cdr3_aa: CASMSRPGREKLFF
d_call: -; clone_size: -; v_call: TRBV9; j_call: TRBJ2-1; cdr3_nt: TGTGCCAGCAGCGTAGCAGGGTCTGGCTCCTACAATGAGCAGTTCTTC; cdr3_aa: CASSVAGSGSYNEQFF
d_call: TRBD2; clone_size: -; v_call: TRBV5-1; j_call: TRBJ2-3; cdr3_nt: TGCGCCAGCACCACCGGGACTAGCGGGAGGTTTGATACGCAGTATTTT; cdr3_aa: CASTTGTSGRFDTQYF
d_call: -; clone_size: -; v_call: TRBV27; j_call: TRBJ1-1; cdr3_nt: TGTGCCAGCAGCCCTAGGGGAGGCACTGAAGCTTTCTTT; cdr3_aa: CASSPRGGTEAFF
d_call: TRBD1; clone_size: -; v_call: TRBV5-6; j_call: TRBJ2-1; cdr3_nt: TGTGCCAGCAGCCTACAGGGGGAAAAGGGGTTCTTC; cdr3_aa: CASSLQGEKGFF
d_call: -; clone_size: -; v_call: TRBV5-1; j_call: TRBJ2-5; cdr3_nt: TGCGCCAGCAGCTCGGCTCCCCAAGAGACCCAGTACTTC; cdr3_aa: CASSSAPQETQYF
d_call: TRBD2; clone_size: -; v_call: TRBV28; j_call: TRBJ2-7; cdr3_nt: TGTGCCAGCAGACAACCGGGACTAGCGGGGACGGGGGGTTACTTC; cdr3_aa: CASRQPGLAGTGGYF
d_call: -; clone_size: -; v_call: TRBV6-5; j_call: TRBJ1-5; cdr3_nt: TGTGCCAGCAGAAGGGACGGCTATAGCAATCAGCCCCAGCATTTT; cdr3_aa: CASRRDGYSNQPQHF
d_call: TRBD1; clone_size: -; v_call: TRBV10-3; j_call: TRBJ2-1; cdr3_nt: TGTGCCATCAGCTATACCGGGACAGGAGTCGATGAGCAGTTCTTC; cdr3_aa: CAISYTGTGVDEQFF
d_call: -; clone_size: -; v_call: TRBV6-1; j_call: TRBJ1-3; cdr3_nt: TGTGCCAGCAGTGCCCCAACCGGGACATCCGGAAACACCATATATTTT; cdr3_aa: CASSAPTGTSGNTIYF
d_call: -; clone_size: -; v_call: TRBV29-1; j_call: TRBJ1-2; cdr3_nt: TGCAGCGGGCTATGGCGGGGATATGGCTACACCTTC; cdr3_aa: CSGLWRGYGYTF
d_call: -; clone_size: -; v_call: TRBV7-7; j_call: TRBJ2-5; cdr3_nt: TGTGCCAGCAGCTTAGGTACACACCAAGAGACCCAGTACTTC; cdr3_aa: CASSLGTHQETQYF
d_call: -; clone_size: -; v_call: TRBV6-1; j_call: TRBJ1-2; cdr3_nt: TGTGCCAGCAGTGAAGGGCAGAACTATGGCTACACCTTC; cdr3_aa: CASSEGQNYGYTF
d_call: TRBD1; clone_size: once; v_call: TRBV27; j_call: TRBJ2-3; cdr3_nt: TGTGCCAGCAGTGTACAGGGGGCCGTCGGCACAGATACGCAGTATTTT; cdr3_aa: CASSVQGAVGTDTQYF
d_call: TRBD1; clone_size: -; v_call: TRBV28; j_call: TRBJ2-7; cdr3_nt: TGTGCCAGCAGAGGACAGGGGGCTTTAACGGGGGAGCAGTACTTC; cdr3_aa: CASRGQGALTGEQYF
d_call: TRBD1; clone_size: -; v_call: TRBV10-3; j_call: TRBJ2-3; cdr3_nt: TGTGCCATCAGTGTAGGGACAGGCACAGATACGCAGTATTTT; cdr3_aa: CAISVGTGTDTQYF
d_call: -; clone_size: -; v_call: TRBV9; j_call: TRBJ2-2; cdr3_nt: TGTGCCAGCATGTTCGGGAACACCGGGGAGCTGTTTTTT; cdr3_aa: CASMFGNTGELFF
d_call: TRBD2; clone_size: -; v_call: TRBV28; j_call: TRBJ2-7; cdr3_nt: TGTGCCAGCACTACTAGCGGGAGGACTACCTACGAGCAGTACTTC; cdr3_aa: CASTTSGRTTYEQYF
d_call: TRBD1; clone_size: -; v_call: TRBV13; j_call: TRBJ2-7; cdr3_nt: TGTGCCAGCAGCTTACCGGGACAGGGGGCCTACGAGCAGTACTTC; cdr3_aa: CASSLPGQGAYEQYF
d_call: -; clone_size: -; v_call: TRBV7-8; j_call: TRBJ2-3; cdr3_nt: TGTGCCAGCAGCTCCGAGTGGAAGTATACGCAGTATTTT; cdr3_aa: CASSSEWKYTQYF
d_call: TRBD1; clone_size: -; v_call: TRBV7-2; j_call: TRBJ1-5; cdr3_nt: TGTGCCAGCACGAACAGGGGACCCCAGCATTTT; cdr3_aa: CASTNRGPQHF
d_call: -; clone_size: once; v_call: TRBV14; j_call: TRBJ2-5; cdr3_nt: TGTGCCAGGGTGAGGGGGGTCCAAGAGACCCAGTACTTC; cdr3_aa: CARVRGVQETQYF
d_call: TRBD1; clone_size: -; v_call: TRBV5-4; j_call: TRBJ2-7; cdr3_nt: TGTGCCAGCAGCCAAGCCGACAGGGGGTTATCCTACGAGCAGTACTTC; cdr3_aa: CASSQADRGLSYEQYF
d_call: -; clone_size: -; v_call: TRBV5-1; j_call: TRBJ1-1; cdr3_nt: TGCGCCAGCAGCCCCTCGCGTGTGAACACTGAAGCTTTCTTT; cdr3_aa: CASSPSRVNTEAFF
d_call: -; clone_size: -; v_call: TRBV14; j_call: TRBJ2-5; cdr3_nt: TGTGCCAGCAGCCAAGAGCGTGCTTCCCGGGGAGAGACCCAGTACTTC; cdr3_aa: CASSQERASRGETQYF
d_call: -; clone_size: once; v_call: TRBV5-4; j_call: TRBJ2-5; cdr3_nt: TGTGCCAGCAGGACAGACACAGGACCTTTTGAGACCCAGTACTTC; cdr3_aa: CASRTDTGPFETQYF
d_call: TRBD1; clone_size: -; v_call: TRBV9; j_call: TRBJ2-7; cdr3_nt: TGTGCCAGCAGCGTCCTCGGGACAGTTTTCATATACGAGCAGTACTTC; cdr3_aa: CASSVLGTVFIYEQYF